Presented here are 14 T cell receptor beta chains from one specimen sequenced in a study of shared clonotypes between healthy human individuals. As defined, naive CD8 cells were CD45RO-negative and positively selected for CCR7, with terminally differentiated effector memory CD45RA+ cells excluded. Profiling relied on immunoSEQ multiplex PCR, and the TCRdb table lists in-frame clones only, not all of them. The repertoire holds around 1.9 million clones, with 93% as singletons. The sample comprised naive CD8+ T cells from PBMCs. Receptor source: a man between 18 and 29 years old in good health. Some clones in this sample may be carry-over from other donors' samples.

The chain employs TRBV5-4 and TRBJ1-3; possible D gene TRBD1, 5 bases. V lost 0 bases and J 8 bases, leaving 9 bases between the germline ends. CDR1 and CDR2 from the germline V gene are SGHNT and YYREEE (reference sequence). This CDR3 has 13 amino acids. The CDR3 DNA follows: TGTGCCAGCAGCTTGGACGGGGGTCACACCATATATTTT. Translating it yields CASSLDGGHTIYF.

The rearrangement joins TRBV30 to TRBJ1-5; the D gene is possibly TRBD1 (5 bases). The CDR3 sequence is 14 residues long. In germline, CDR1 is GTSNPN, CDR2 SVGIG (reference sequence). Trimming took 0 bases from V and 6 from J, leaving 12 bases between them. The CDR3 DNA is TGTGCCTGGAGTGTAAGTCAGGGAGGTCAGCCCCAGCATTTT. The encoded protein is CAWSVSQGGQPQHF.

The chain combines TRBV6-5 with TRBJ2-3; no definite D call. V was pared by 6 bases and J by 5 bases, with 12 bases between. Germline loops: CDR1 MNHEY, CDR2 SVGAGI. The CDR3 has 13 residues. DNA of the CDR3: TGTGCCAGCAGCAGGCAAGAAGGAGATACGCAGTATTTT. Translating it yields CASSRQEGDTQYF.

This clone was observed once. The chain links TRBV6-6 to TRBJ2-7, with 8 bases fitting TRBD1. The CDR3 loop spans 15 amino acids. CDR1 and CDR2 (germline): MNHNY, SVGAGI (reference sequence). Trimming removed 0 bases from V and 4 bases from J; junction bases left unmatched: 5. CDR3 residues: CASSYSDRESYEQYF. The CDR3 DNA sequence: TGTGCCAGCAGTTACTCGGACAGGGAATCATACGAGCAGTACTTC.

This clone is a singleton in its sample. Written as DNA, the CDR3 is TGTGCCAGCAGCTTAGCCCCTGGGACTAGCGGGAGTGGTTACGAGCAGTACTTC. It is translated as CASSLAPGTSGSGYEQYF. The V and J genes are TRBV13 and TRBJ2-7; 14 bases fit TRBD2. This CDR3 region has 18 residues. The ends lost 1 base at V and 4 bases at J; junction bases unmatched: 9. In germline, CDR1 is PRHDT, CDR2 FYEKMQ (reference sequence).

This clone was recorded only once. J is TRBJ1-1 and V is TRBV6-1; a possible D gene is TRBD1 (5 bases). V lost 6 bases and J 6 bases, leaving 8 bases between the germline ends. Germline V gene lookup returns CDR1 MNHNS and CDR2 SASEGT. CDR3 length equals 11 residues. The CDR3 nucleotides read TGTGCCAGCAGGGGGGTACCTGAAGCTTTCTTT. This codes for CASRGVPEAFF.

DNA for the CDR3: TGTGCCAGCAGCTCCCATAGCGGGAGGCAGTACTTC. This codes for CASSSHSGRQYF. The chain couples TRBV11-2 to TRBJ2-7; the match to TRBD2 covers 9 bases. CDR1 and CDR2 (germline): SGHAT, FQNNGV. This CDR3 has 12 amino acids. Germline trimming cut 4 bases from V and 9 bases from J; bases unmatched to any gene: 4.

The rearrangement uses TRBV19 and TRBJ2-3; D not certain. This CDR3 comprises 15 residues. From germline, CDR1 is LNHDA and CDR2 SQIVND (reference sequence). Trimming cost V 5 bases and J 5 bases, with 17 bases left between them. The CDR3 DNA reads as TGTGCCAGTAGTCCTTATAGGACGTTAGGAGATACGCAGTATTTT. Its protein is CASSPYRTLGDTQYF.

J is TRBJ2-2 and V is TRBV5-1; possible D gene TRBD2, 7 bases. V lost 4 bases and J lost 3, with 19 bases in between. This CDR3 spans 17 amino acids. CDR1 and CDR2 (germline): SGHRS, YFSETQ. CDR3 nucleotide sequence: TGCGCCAGCAGCCCAATCCCCGCGGGGGCGTACACCGGGGAGCTGTTTTTT. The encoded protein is CASSPIPAGAYTGELFF.

CDR3: CASSLGGQGDLSGANVLTF. The CDR3 DNA sequence: TGTGCCAGCAGCCTTGGGGGACAGGGGGACCTCTCTGGGGCCAACGTCCTGACTTTC. The rearrangement uses TRBV9 and TRBJ2-6; 11 bases line up with TRBD1. CDR1 and CDR2 (germline): SGDLS, YYNGEE. The V and J ends lost 4 bases and 0 bases, in that order; junction bases with no gene match: 9. The CDR3 sequence is 19 residues long.

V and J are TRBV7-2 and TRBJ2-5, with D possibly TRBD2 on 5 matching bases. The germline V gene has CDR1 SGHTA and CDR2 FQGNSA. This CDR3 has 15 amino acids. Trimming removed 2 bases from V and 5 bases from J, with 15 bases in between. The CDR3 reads CASSLYRGSLETQYF. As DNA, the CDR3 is TGTGCCAGCAGCTTATATCGTGGGAGCCTGGAGACCCAGTACTTC.

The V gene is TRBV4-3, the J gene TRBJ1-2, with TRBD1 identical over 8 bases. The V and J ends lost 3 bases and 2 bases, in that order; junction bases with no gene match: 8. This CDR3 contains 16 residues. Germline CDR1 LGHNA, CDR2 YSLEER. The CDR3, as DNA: TGCGCCAGCAGCCAGGGAGTTGGACAGGGCAACTATGGCTACACCTTC. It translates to CASSQGVGQGNYGYTF.

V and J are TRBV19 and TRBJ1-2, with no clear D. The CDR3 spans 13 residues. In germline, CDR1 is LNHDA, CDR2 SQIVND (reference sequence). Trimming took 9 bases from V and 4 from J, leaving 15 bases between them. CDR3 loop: CASTQTHIYGYTF. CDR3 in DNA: TGTGCCAGCACCCAGACACACATCTATGGCTACACCTTC.

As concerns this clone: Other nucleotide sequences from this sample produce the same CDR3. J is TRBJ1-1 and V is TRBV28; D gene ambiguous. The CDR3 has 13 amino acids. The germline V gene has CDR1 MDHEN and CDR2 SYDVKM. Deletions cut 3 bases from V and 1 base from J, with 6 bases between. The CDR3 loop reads CASSFRKNTEAFF. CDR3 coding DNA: TGTGCCAGCAGTTTCCGGAAGAACACTGAAGCTTTCTTT.